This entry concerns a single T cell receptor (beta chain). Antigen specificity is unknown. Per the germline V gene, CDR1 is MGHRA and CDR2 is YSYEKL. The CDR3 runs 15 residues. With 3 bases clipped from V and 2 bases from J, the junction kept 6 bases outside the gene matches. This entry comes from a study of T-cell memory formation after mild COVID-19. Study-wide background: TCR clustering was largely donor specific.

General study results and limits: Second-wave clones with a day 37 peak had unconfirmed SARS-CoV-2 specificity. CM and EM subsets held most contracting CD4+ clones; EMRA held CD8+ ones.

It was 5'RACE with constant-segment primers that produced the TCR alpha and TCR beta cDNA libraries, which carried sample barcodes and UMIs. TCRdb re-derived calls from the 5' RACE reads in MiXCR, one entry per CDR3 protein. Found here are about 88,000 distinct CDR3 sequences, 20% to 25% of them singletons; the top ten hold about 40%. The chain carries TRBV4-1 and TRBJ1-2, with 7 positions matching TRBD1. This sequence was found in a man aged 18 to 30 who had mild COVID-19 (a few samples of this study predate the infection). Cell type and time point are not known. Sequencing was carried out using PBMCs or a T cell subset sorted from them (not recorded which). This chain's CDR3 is CASSQETGPNYGYTF. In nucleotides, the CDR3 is TGCGCCAGCAGCCAGGAGACAGGGCCCAACTATGGCTACACCTTC.